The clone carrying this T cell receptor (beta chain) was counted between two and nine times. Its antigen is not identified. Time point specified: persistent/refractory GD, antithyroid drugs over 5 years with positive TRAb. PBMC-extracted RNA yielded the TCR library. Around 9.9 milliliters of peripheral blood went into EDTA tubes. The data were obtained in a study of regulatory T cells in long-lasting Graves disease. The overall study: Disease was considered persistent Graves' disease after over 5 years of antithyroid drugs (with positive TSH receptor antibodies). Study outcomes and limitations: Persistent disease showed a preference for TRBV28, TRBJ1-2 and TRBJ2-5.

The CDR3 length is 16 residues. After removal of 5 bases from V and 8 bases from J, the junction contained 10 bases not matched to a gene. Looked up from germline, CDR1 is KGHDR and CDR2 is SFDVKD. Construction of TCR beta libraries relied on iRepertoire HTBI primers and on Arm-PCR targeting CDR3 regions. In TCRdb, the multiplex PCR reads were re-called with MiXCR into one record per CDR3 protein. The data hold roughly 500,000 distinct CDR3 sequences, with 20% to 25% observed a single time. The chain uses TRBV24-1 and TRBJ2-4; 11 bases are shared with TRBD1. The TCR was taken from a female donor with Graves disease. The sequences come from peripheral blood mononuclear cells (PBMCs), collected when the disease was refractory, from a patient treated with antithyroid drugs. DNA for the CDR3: TGTGCCACCAGTGTTATGGACAGGGGGCTAGGTGACATTCAGTACTTC. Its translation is CATSVMDRGLGDIQYF.